The T cell receptor (beta chain) under discussion was sequenced for a study of long-term antiretroviral therapy in people with HIV. Findings and limits, study-wide: Blood was collected between about 2003 and 2018, possibly under older ART regimens. Diversity rose after ART but stayed below transplant donor controls. Versus controls, repertoires in people with HIV had narrower CDR3 length ranges.

In germline, CDR1 is KGHSH, CDR2 LQKENI. This CDR3 region has 15 residues. The V gene lost 1 base and the J gene lost 1 base, with 11 bases spanning the gap. About this clone itself: What it recognizes is unknown.

Version v3.0 of the immunoSEQ assay ran at survey level. Method: immunoSEQ multiplex PCR; TCRdb's copy keeps in-frame clones and lacks some. Seen here are tens of thousands of clones, 90% to 95% observed once, and the top ten hold 2.5% to 3.5%. This receptor was obtained from a woman between 45 and 60 years old with HIV. The sample in question was unsorted PBMCs, obtained 3.7 years after starting antiretroviral therapy. This rearrangement joins TRBV18 to TRBJ2-7; D uncertain. CDR3 DNA sequence: TGTGCCAGCTCACCACAGGGTACATCTTCCTACGAGCAGTACTTC. This codes for CASSPQGTSSYEQYF.